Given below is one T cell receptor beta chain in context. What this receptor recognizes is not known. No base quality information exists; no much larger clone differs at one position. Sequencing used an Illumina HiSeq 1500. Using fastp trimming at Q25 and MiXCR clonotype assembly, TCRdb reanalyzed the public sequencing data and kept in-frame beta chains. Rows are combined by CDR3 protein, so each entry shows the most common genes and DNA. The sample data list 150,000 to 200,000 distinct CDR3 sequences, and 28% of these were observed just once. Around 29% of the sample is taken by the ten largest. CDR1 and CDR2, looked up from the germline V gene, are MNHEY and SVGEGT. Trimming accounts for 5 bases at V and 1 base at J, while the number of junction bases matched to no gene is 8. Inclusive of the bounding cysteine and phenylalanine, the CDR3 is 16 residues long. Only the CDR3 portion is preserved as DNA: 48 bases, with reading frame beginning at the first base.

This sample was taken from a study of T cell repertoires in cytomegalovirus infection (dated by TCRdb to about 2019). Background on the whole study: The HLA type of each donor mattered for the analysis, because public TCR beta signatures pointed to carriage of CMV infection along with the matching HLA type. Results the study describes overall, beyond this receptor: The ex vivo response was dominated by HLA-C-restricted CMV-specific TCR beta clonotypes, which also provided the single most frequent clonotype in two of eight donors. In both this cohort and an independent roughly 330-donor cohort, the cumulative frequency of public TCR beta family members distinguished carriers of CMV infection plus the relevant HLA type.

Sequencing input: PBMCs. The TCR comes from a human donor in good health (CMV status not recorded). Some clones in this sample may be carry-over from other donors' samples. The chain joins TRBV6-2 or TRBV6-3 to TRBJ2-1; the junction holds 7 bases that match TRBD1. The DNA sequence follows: TGTGCCAGCAGTCCCCGACAGGGTTTATCCTACAATGAGCAGTTCTTC. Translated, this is CASSPRQGLSYNEQFF.